This is a list of T cell receptor beta chains from one sample in a study of cytomegalovirus exposure and HLA in healthy donors. Assay used: immunoSEQ multiplex PCR; TCRdb lists only in-frame clones, some missing. This sample carries 310,000 or so clones, around 90% of them seen once, and the ten largest clones take around 2.1%. The sequenced sample was PBMCs. These receptor sequences come from a woman in her late teens or twenties in good health and CMV-seronegative. Each CDR3 is given with its conserved first and last residue. D genes are given only for firm matches. Clone size is not always given. Where it is, it says once, few, many or a class for expanded clones.

- TRBJ2-1 TRBV7-2 - CASSLGSSYNEQFF TGTGCCAGCAGCTTAGGTAGCTCCTACAATGAGCAGTTCTTC
- TRBJ2-1 TRBV7-3 TRBD1 CASSSEVGDRAYNEQFF TGTGCCAGCAGCTCCGAAGTAGGGGACAGGGCCTACAATGAGCAGTTCTTC
- TRBJ2-3 TRBV7-6 TRBD2 CASSSGLAGGLRADTQYF TGTGCCAGCAGCTCTGGACTAGCGGGGGGGCTAAGGGCAGATACGCAGTATTTT
- TRBJ1-2 TRBV11-2 - CASSSQRKSGDGYGYTF TGTGCCAGCAGCTCCCAGAGGAAATCCGGGGATGGCTATGGCTACACCTTC
- TRBJ1-1 TRBV19 TRBD1 CASSITGQGAREAFF TGTGCCAGTAGTATCACCGGACAGGGGGCACGGGAGGCTTTCTTT
- TRBJ2-7 TRBV6-1 TRBD2 CASSEGLAGAYEQYF TGTGCCAGCAGTGAAGGGCTAGCGGGGGCCTACGAGCAGTACTTC
- TRBJ1-1 TRBV7-6 TRBD1 CASSFLIITGTGDVTEAFF TGTGCCAGCAGCTTCCTCATAATAACCGGGACAGGGGATGTCACTGAAGCTTTCTTT
once TRBJ2-5 TRBV15 - CATSRVGWGGAGETQYF TGTGCCACCAGCAGAGTGGGGTGGGGGGGGGCGGGAGAGACCCAGTACTTC
- TRBJ2-7 TRBV9 TRBD2 CASSVGASGVLYEQYF TGTGCCAGCAGCGTAGGTGCTAGCGGGGTCCTCTACGAGCAGTACTTC
- TRBJ2-5 TRBV9 - CASSDREETQYF TGTGCCAGCAGCGACAGGGAAGAGACCCAGTACTTC
- TRBJ2-7 TRBV2 - CASSYRSTSYEQYF TGTGCCAGCAGTTACAGGTCCACCTCCTACGAGCAGTACTTC
- TRBJ2-2 TRBV11-2 - CASSFPGRGLNTGELFF TGTGCCAGCAGCTTTCCAGGGCGAGGATTGAACACCGGGGAGCTGTTTTTT
- TRBJ2-2 TRBV29-1 - CSVESQFGTGELFF TGCAGCGTTGAATCCCAGTTTGGCACCGGGGAGCTGTTTTTT
- TRBJ2-5 TRBV5-1 TRBD2 CASSPLGLAGGVETQYF TGCGCCAGCAGCCCCCTGGGACTAGCGGGGGGGGTTGAGACCCAGTACTTC
- TRBJ2-7 TRBV18 TRBD1 CASSRRGQGYYEQYF TGTGCCAGCTCCCGTCGCGGACAGGGATACTACGAGCAGTACTTC
- TRBJ1-2 TRBV27 - CASSLSWQGNYGYTF TGTGCCAGCAGTTTATCGTGGCAGGGTAACTATGGCTACACCTTC
- TRBJ2-1 TRBV27 - CASSSRTVFNEQFF TGTGCCAGCAGTTCCCGGACAGTATTCAATGAGCAGTTCTTC
- TRBJ2-7 TRBV21-1 - CASSNGRLGSYEQYF TGTGCCAGCAGCAACGGACGCCTGGGGAGCTACGAGCAGTACTTC
once TRBJ1-1 TRBV6-6 - CASSYPFGQKNTEAFF TGTGCCAGCAGTTACCCGTTTGGGCAGAAGAACACTGAAGCTTTCTTT
once TRBJ1-6 TRBV30 - CAWSVSEQSSYNSPLHF TGTGCCTGGAGTGTTTCCGAACAGAGCTCCTATAATTCACCCCTCCACTTT
- TRBJ1-5 TRBV19 - CASSIDQGPQPQHF TGTGCCAGTAGTATAGATCAGGGGCCACAGCCCCAGCATTTT
- TRBJ2-2 TRBV7-9 - CATQGGSTGELFF TGTGCCACCCAGGGGGGCTCCACCGGGGAGCTGTTTTTT
- TRBJ2-3 TRBV11-2 - CASSPRSGLHFTDTQYF TGTGCCAGCAGCCCACGAAGCGGGCTCCACTTCACAGATACGCAGTATTTT